The clone carrying this TCR beta chain was recorded once. The study drew participants aged about 18 to 95 years from approximately 25 US areas. Original handling: Quantification of nucleated cells was approximated via reference gene primer amplification. The repertoire was sequenced with immunoSEQ multiplex PCR; TCRdb's copy has only in-frame clones and lacks some. Clonal size and the V and J genes are those of that table, whereas D and trimming came from the DNA. The profile shows more than 350,000 clones, 87% of them singletons. The record originates from a study of blood T cell repertoires in COVID-19. Background on the study: The United States, Italy and Spain supplied acute and convalescent COVID-19 samples. T cells, B-cell-depleted T cells, or PBMCs provided the cDNA or gDNA that served as material.

The V gene's germline CDR1 is SGHVS and CDR2 FQNEAQ. The V gene lost 4 bases and the J gene lost 4 bases, with 13 bases spanning the gap. The CDR3 totals 15 residues. The clonotype originates from a woman aged 45-65 years who had recovered from COVID-19. The chain carries TRBV7-8 and TRBJ1-4; D may be TRBD1 (5 bases). Source material: PBMCs or T cells enriched from blood (not recorded which). CDR3 protein: CASSSQGILNEKLFF. Written as DNA, the CDR3 is TGTGCCAGCAGCTCGCAGGGTATCCTTAATGAAAAACTGTTTTTT.